This record covers a single T cell receptor beta chain. The clone's antigen remains unknown. No qualities accompany the bases; no much larger clone lies one base away. Trimming removed 1 base from V and 5 bases from J; the gene matches leave 3 bases unexplained. Its CDR3 holds 15 amino acids, cysteine through phenylalanine. Only the CDR3 region is kept as DNA, spanning 45 bases read in frame from base 1. Looking up the germline V gene yields CDR1 SGHTA and CDR2 FQGNSA. The data were obtained in a study of T cell repertoires in cytomegalovirus infection (dated by TCRdb to the late 2010s). In the study overall: Donor HLA type was relevant to the analysis, because carriage of CMV infection together with the matching HLA type was indicated by public TCR beta signatures. What the research found in general, with its limitations: In both this cohort and an independent roughly 330-donor cohort, the cumulative frequency of public TCR beta family members distinguished carriers of CMV infection plus the relevant HLA type. The ex vivo response was dominated by HLA-C-restricted CMV-specific TCR beta clonotypes, and the single most frequent clonotype in two of eight donors was supplied by these HLA-C-restricted clonotypes.

Sequencing was performed on an Illumina HiSeq 1500. TCRdb trimmed the raw reads at Q25, called clones with MiXCR and kept productive beta chains. A single entry per CDR3 protein holds the most common genes and DNA from its merged rows. The sample table holds about 490,000 distinct CDR3 sequences, of which roughly 29% were seen once. The ten largest account for about 13% of the sample. Sequenced material: PBMCs. The sequence came from a human donor in good health (CMV status not recorded). Some clones in this sample may be carry-over from other donors' samples. The sequence links TRBV7-2 to TRBJ2-2, and TRBD2 matches 8 of the central bases. The bases read TGTGCCAGCAGCTTAGGCGGGAGGACAACCGGGGAGCTGTTTTTT. Its protein product is CASSLGGRTTGELFF. With the portions outside the CDR3 filled from the reference TRBV7-2 and TRBJ2-2 genes, the complete variable region becomes GAGVSQSPSNKVTEKGKDVELRCDPISGHTALYWYRQSLGQGLEFLIYFQGNSAPDKSGLPSDRFSAERTGGSVSTLTIQRTQQEDSAVYLCASSLGGRTTGELFFGEGSRLTVL.